Listed here is a single TCR beta chain. The germline gene is not matched at one end of the junction; a read error may be the cause. The sample originates from a study of neurological immune-mediated disorders. The time point is: longitudinal time-point 3. The team produced cDNA through 5'RACE using 10-nucleotide random UMIs. TCRdb re-called the 5' RACE reads through MiXCR, storing one row per CDR3 protein. The repertoire holds approximately 47,000 distinct CDR3 sequences, with about 13% as singletons. Sequenced input: PBMCs. This TCR was sampled from a male donor with HTLV-1-associated myelopathy (HAM/TSP).

This CDR3 is CTSSLDRYYGYTF. DNA of the CDR3: TGCACCAGCAGCTTAGACAGATACTATGGCTACACCTTC. The chain carries TRBV5-1 and TRBJ1-2; weak D call: TRBD1 (5 bases). The germline gives CDR1 SGHRS, CDR2 YFSETQ. This CDR3 has 13 amino acids.